The subject of this entry is one T cell receptor beta chain. The antigen is undetermined. The sample belongs to a study of OX40 agonist ivuxolimab in advanced cancers. Study-wide background: Patients received intravenous ivuxolimab every 2 weeks at 0.01 to 10 mg/kg. Three partial responders included one hepatocellular carcinoma patient and two cutaneous melanoma patients. Findings of the study overall: Low normalized T-cell clonal expansion was also seen in some nonresponders. Among T cells, CD8+ cells averaged more expanded clones than CD4+ cells.

Assay: immunoSEQ multiplex PCR; the TCRdb copy retains only in-frame clones and omits some. The sample records around 30,000 clones, 70% to 90% being singletons. The CDR3 extends over 14 amino acids. The germline CDR1 and CDR2 sequences are GTSNPN and SVGIG (reference sequence). V dropped 4 bases and J dropped 8; count of bases not matched to a gene: 13. The sample was CD4+ or CD8+ T cells sorted from blood, taken in a trial of the OX40 agonist ivuxolimab. The chain uses TRBV30 and TRBJ1-2; 7 nucleotides match TRBD1. This receptor was obtained from an adult with an advanced solid tumor such as melanoma, head and neck, liver or kidney cancer. The CDR3 DNA follows: TGTGCCTGGACCCATCGACAGGGTAGCAGAGGCTACACCTTC. As protein: CAWTHRQGSRGYTF.